The 21 T cell receptor beta chains listed next were all sequenced from one sample in a study of blood T cell repertoires in COVID-19. Method: immunoSEQ multiplex PCR; TCRdb's copy keeps in-frame clones and lacks some. The sample carries approximately 170,000 clones, around 81% recorded once. The sequencing sample was made of peripheral blood. These receptors were collected from a man aged 55 to 70 with active or convalescent COVID-19.

In nucleotides, the CDR3 is TGTGCCAGCAGCTTAGGAGGCAGGGGACGCTCTGGGGCCAACGTCCTGACTTTC. It encodes CASSLGGRGRSGANVLTF. The chain uses TRBV7-8 and TRBJ2-6; D perhaps matches TRBD1 (6 bases). V gave up 1 base and J gave up 0 bases, with 13 bases separating them. CDR3 length: 18 amino acids. CDR1 SGHVS and CDR2 FQNEAQ come from the germline V gene.

V usage is TRBV5-4 and J usage is TRBJ2-1; D possibly corresponds to TRBD2 (6 bases). V was clipped by 3 bases and J by 3 bases, with 13 bases between them. This CDR3 is 15 amino acids long. Germline V gene lookup returns CDR1 SGHNT and CDR2 YYREEE (reference sequence). The CDR3 coding sequence is TGTGCCAGCAGCTCGCGGGACGGCTACTACAATGAGCAGTTCTTC. This gives the protein CASSSRDGYYNEQFF.

The table lists this clone with a few counts. V and J are TRBV2 and TRBJ2-7, with a tentative D call TRBD1 (5 bases). Germline V gene data show CDR1 as SNHLY and CDR2 as FYNNEI. The CDR3 is 15 residues long. The V and J ends lost 0 bases and 3 bases respectively, with 12 bases between them. The CDR3 sequence: CASSEAAQAFYEQYF. As DNA, the CDR3 is TGTGCCAGCAGTGAAGCGGCACAGGCGTTCTACGAGCAGTACTTC.

V is TRBV18 and J is TRBJ1-5; 7 bases agree with TRBD1. The CDR3 loop spans 15 amino acids. Losses at the gene ends were 4 bases for V and 3 bases for J; bases not matched to a gene: 6. Germline lookup yields CDR1 KGHSH and CDR2 LQKENI. The CDR3 sequence is CASSLSTGTNQPQHF. CDR3 nucleotides: TGTGCCAGCTCACTATCGACAGGGACCAATCAGCCCCAGCATTTT.

The rearrangement joins TRBV15 to TRBJ2-7; TRBD1 matches 8 bases. From germline, CDR1 is LNHNV and CDR2 YYDKDF (reference sequence). Trimming cost V 5 bases and J 1 base; bases outside gene matches: 7. The CDR3 spans 15 residues. CDR3 protein: CATSVRQGKSYEQYF. CDR3 DNA sequence: TGTGCCACCAGCGTCCGACAGGGGAAGTCCTACGAGCAGTACTTC.

Of note for this clone: This CDR3 is also generated by other DNA sequences in the sample. The J gene is TRBJ2-7, the V gene TRBV5-1, with D maybe TRBD1 (6 bases). Per the germline V gene, CDR1 is SGHRS and CDR2 is YFSETQ. The V end was cut by 0 bases, the J end by 0 bases, with 7 bases between. The CDR3 has 14 amino acids. The CDR3 sequence: CASSLEQGSYEQYF. The CDR3 DNA reads TGCGCCAGCAGCTTGGAACAGGGCTCCTACGAGCAGTACTTC.

The chain carries TRBV2 and TRBJ2-3; D is unresolved. V was cut by 4 bases and J by 1 base, with 9 bases left in between. The CDR3 covers 14 residues. Germline CDR1 is SNHLY and CDR2 is FYNNEI. Here the CDR3 DNA reads TGTGCCAGCAGTGTGAGAGAGGGCACAGATACGCAGTATTTT. Encoded protein: CASSVREGTDTQYF.

This clone has more than one count but fewer than ten. The V gene is TRBV11-2, the J gene TRBJ1-5; 7 bases match TRBD1. Trimming at V came to 5 bases and at J to 5 bases, leaving 3 bases not matched to a gene. The CDR3 has 13 amino acids. Germline V gene lookup returns CDR1 SGHAT and CDR2 FQNNGV. The CDR3 DNA reads TGTGCCAGCAGCACTCAGGGGGATCAGCCCCAGCATTTT. This translates into CASSTQGDQPQHF.

This clone has at least ten counts. For the CDR3, the DNA is TGTGCCAGCGGGCACCGCACAGATACGCAGTATTTT. As protein: CASGHRTDTQYF. The chain has TRBV3-1 (or the pseudogene TRBV3-2) and TRBJ2-3; D remains ambiguous. Germline-derived CDR1 and CDR2 are LGHDT and YNNKEL (reference sequence). Trimming left V 8 bases short and J 1 base short, with 7 bases between. The CDR3 covers 12 residues.

The chain joins TRBV6-5 to TRBJ2-2; D is possibly TRBD2 (6 bases). CDR3 length equals 15 residues. Per germline, CDR1 MNHEY and CDR2 SVGAGI. V dropped 10 bases and J dropped 0 bases, with 15 bases sitting between them. The CDR3 reads CATGAGGPNTGELFF. For the CDR3, the DNA is TGTGCCACCGGGGCTGGAGGGCCGAACACCGGGGAGCTGTTTTTT.

The V gene is TRBV11-3, the J gene TRBJ2-1, with 11 bases that match TRBD2. Per germline, CDR1 SGHNT and CDR2 YENEEA. V shed 2 bases, J shed 6 bases, and the junction held 9 bases outside the gene matches. The CDR3 sequence is 17 residues long. DNA of the CDR3: TGTGCCAGCAGCTTACAAATCGGGACTAGCGGATCCAATGAGCAGTTCTTC. Its protein is CASSLQIGTSGSNEQFF.

This chain joins TRBV10-3 and TRBJ2-7, with 9 bases identical to TRBD2. The CDR3 is 16 amino acids. J gave up 3 bases and V 6 bases, and 12 bases lay outside the gene matches. Germline V gene lookup returns CDR1 ENHRY and CDR2 SYGVKD. Written as DNA, the CDR3 is TGTGCCATCAGCCCACGGAGCTCTAGCGGGGACTACGAGCAGTACTTC. Its translation: CAISPRSSSGDYEQYF.

This chain joins TRBV5-5 and TRBJ2-2; 9 bases agree with TRBD2. Germline V gene lookup returns CDR1 SGHKS and CDR2 YYEKEE (reference sequence). The junction had 14 bases not matched to a gene; V was cut back by 4 bases and J by 4 bases. The CDR3 spans 18 residues. CDR3 DNA sequence: TGTGCCAGCAGCCCCTACGGGGCGGGGGGGCCCGTCACCGGGGAGCTGTTTTTT. Protein sequence: CASSPYGAGGPVTGELFF.

The genes are TRBV12-3 or TRBV12-4 and TRBJ1-2; TRBD1 matches at 7 bases. The length of the CDR3 is 11 residues. The trim removed 5 bases at V and 8 bases at J, leaving 2 bases unmatched. Here the CDR3 reads CASSRQGGYTF. The CDR3 nucleotides are TGTGCCAGCAGTCGACAGGGCGGCTACACCTTC.

The chain joins TRBV29-1 to TRBJ2-5; 7 bases map to TRBD1. The CDR3 is 13 amino acids. Germline loops: CDR1 SQVTM, CDR2 ANQGSEA. The V gene end was trimmed by 7 bases and the J gene end by 4 bases; junction bases not matched to a gene: 9. Here the CDR3 DNA reads TGCAGCGCCTATCGACAGGGTGGAGAGACCCAGTACTTC. This codes for CSAYRQGGETQYF.

J is TRBJ2-2 and V is TRBV12-3 or TRBV12-4, with D perhaps TRBD1 (6 bases). V dropped 6 bases and J dropped 3 bases, with 8 bases sitting between them. The CDR3 is 13 residues long. CDR3 sequence: CASSYRDTGELFF. The DNA for the CDR3 is TGTGCCAGCAGCTACAGGGACACCGGGGAGCTGTTTTTT.

This chain uses TRBV5-1 with TRBJ2-3; the D gene is possibly TRBD1 (8 bases). V was shortened by 2 bases and J by 4 bases, with 14 bases between the two germline ends. The germline CDR1 and CDR2 sequences are SGHRS and YFSETQ. The CDR3 runs 15 residues. The CDR3 loop reads CASSLNRGGADTQYF. The CDR3, as DNA: TGCGCCAGCAGCTTAAACAGGGGGGGTGCAGATACGCAGTATTTT. The full variable domain, its missing parts supplied by reference TRBV5-1 and TRBJ2-3, is KAGVTQTPRYLIKTRGQQVTLSCSPISGHRSVSWYQQTPGQGLQFLFEYFSETQRNKGNFPGRFSGRQFSNSRSEMNVSTLELGDSALYLCASSLNRGGADTQYFGPGTRLTVL.

This CDR3 reads CASSLQTGLDSTGELFF. As DNA, the CDR3 is TGTGCCAGCAGCTTACAGACAGGGCTGGATAGCACCGGGGAGCTGTTTTTT. The gene calls are TRBV7-2 and TRBJ2-2; TRBD1 matches at 7 bases. Losses at the gene ends were 2 bases for V and 4 bases for J; bases not matched to a gene: 10. Germline V gene sequence: CDR1 SGHTA, CDR2 FQGNSA. The CDR3 spans 17 residues. Filled out from reference TRBV7-2 and TRBJ2-2, the complete variable domain reads GAGVSQSPSNKVTEKGKDVELRCDPISGHTALYWYRQSLGQGLEFLIYFQGNSAPDKSGLPSDRFSAERTGGSVSTLTIQRTQQEDSAVYLCASSLQTGLDSTGELFFGEGSRLTVL.

The J gene is TRBJ1-4, the V gene TRBV6-2 or TRBV6-3, with 7 nucleotides matching TRBD1. The trim removed 5 bases at V and 8 bases at J, leaving 14 bases unmatched. CDR3 length: 16 residues. CDR1 and CDR2 from the germline V gene are MNHEY and SVGEGT. The chain's CDR3 is CASSRRRQGWEEKLFF. The DNA of the CDR3 is TGTGCCAGCAGTCGACGACGACAGGGTTGGGAAGAAAAACTGTTTTTT.

V is TRBV6-1 and J is TRBJ2-3; D ambiguous. This CDR3 comprises 15 residues. Germline CDR1 and CDR2: MNHNS and SASEGT. Trimming removed 3 bases at V and 1 base at J, with 11 bases between. The CDR3 is CASSDKAVRTDTQYF. CDR3 bases: TGTGCCAGCAGTGATAAGGCGGTTCGCACAGATACGCAGTATTTT.

This chain connects TRBV20-1 to TRBJ1-2, with D perhaps matching TRBD1 (6 bases). V was pared by 3 bases and J by 2 bases, with 13 bases between. This CDR3 region has 14 residues. Germline values: CDR1 DFQATT, CDR2 SNEGSKA (reference sequence). The CDR3 loop is CSASNGGRNYGYTF. The CDR3 DNA follows: TGCAGTGCTAGTAATGGGGGCAGGAACTATGGCTACACCTTC.